Listed below are T cell receptor beta chains from one sample, sequenced in a study of blood T cell repertoires in COVID-19. Generated by immunoSEQ multiplex PCR, the TCRdb table keeps only in-frame clones and is missing some. The sample contains about 200,000 clones, approximately 85% of which appear only once. Material: peripheral blood. The receptor source for this set is a woman of 80 years or more with acute or convalescent COVID-19. The CDR3 runs from the conserved cysteine through the conserved F or W. Fields, in order: clone size, J gene, D gene, V gene, CDR3 protein, CDR3 DNA. The D gene is left open where the match is weak. Some rows have no size entry. The others give once, few or many, or a class for an expanded clone.

>.|TRBJ2-3|TRBD2|TRBV5-5
CASSFFLVREERSDTQYF
TGTGCCAGCAGCTTTTTCTTGGTCCGGGAGGAAAGATCAGATACGCAGTATTTT
>.|TRBJ2-1|.|TRBV4-3
CASSQVLGAGYNEQFF
TGCGCCAGCAGCCAAGTGTTGGGTGCGGGGTACAATGAGCAGTTCTTC
>.|TRBJ2-1|TRBD2|TRBV6-5
CASSSGLAGQQFF
TGTGCCAGCAGTTCGGGACTAGCGGGACAGCAGTTCTTC
>.|TRBJ2-1|.|TRBV19
CASSWGLSIVGEQFF
TGTGCCAGTTCGTGGGGGCTTTCGATTGTCGGTGAGCAGTTCTTC
>.|TRBJ1-6|.|TRBV11-3
CASSLDVNSPLHF
TGTGCCAGCAGCTTAGATGTAAATTCACCCCTCCACTTT
>.|TRBJ1-1|.|TRBV28
CASSSPQGYTEAFF
TGTGCCAGCAGTTCTCCCCAGGGTTACACTGAAGCTTTCTTT
>.|TRBJ2-2|TRBD1|TRBV4-3
CASSRQGFPGELFF
TGCGCCAGCAGCCGACAGGGTTTTCCCGGGGAGCTGTTTTTT
>.|TRBJ1-4|.|TRBV19
CASKARGNEKLFF
TGTGCCAGTAAGGCCCGGGGTAATGAAAAACTGTTTTTT
>.|TRBJ2-5|.|TRBV9
CASSVDLEKTQYF
TGTGCCAGCAGCGTAGATCTCGAGAAGACCCAGTACTTC
>once|TRBJ1-1|TRBD1|TRBV5-5
CASSPTGGNTEAFF
TGTGCCAGCAGCCCCACAGGGGGCAACACTGAAGCTTTCTTT
>.|TRBJ1-6|TRBD1|TRBV9
CASSPAGTGFSPLHF
TGTGCCAGCAGCCCCGCCGGGACAGGGTTCTCACCCCTCCACTTT
>.|TRBJ2-1|.|TRBV1
CTSSQTPTSGYARLSYNEQFF
TGCACCAGCAGCCAAACGCCGACTAGCGGGTACGCTAGACTCTCCTACAATGAGCAGTTCTTC
>.|TRBJ1-1|TRBD1|TRBV11-2
CASSLGPLATGYTEAFF
TGTGCCAGCAGCTTAGGGCCTCTTGCGACAGGGTACACTGAAGCTTTCTTT
>.|TRBJ1-3|.|TRBV6-6
CASSDSGAWVTIYF
TGTGCCAGCAGCGATTCAGGGGCATGGGTCACCATATATTTT
>.|TRBJ2-7|TRBD1|TRBV6-5
CATQTGFSEQYF
TGTGCCACCCAGACAGGGTTCAGCGAGCAGTACTTC